These T cell receptor beta chains were read from a single sample in a study of OX40 agonist ivuxolimab in advanced cancers. Sequencing was performed with immunoSEQ multiplex PCR; in TCRdb, only in-frame clones are kept and a portion is missing. The sample has about 73,000 clones; more than 80% are singletons. Material: CD4+ or CD8+ T cells sorted from blood, obtained in a trial of the OX40 agonist ivuxolimab. The receptors were gathered from an adult with an advanced solid tumor such as melanoma, head and neck, liver or kidney cancer. CDR3s include the opening cysteine and the closing phenylalanine or tryptophan. D genes are given only for firm matches. The size of a clone is reported for some rows only, either as once, few or many, or as a class for expanded clones.

size | J | V | D | DNA | CDR3
- | TRBJ2-7 | TRBV9 | - | TGTGCCAGCAGTCTTAGTGTTGGAGCCTACGAGCAGTACTTC | CASSLSVGAYEQYF
- | TRBJ2-7 | TRBV5-4 | - | TGTGCCAGCAGCTTGGACCTATACGAGCAGTACTTC | CASSLDLYEQYF
once | TRBJ2-1 | TRBV18 | - | TGTGCCAGCTCACCACCACCTAGCATGCATGAGCAGTTCTTC | CASSPPPSMHEQFF
- | TRBJ1-2 | TRBV7-9 | TRBD1 | TGTGCCAGCAGTCCTGCCGGGACAGCCTATGGCTACACCTTC | CASSPAGTAYGYTF
once | TRBJ2-7 | TRBV4-1 | - | TGCGCCAGCAGCCAAAAGGGACCTGGGGGCTACGAGCAGTACTTC | CASSQKGPGGYEQYF
- | TRBJ2-1 | TRBV29-1 | - | TGCAGCGTCTCCAAGCCCCTAGCGTCCAGCTCCTACAATGAGCAGTTCTTC | CSVSKPLASSSYNEQFF
- | TRBJ2-7 | TRBV27 | TRBD1 | TGTGCCAGCAGTTTAACGTTCCTTGGACAGGGTATCCACGAGCAGTACTTC | CASSLTFLGQGIHEQYF
- | TRBJ1-5 | TRBV5-6 | - | TGTGCCAGCAGCCGGTGGGGACAGCCCCAGCATTTT | CASSRWGQPQHF
- | TRBJ2-7 | TRBV7-9 | - | TGTGCCAGCAGCTATTTAAGGGGGGGAGACGAGCAGTACTTC | CASSYLRGGDEQYF
- | TRBJ2-6 | TRBV4-1 | TRBD1 | TGCGCCAGCAGCCAAGAACGATTCGGGACAGGGAGCTCTGGGGCCAACGTCCTGACTTTC | CASSQERFGTGSSGANVLTF
once | TRBJ2-3 | TRBV28 | TRBD2 | TGTGCCAGCAGTTCCGGGACTAGTGGGTCAGATACGCAGTATTTT | CASSSGTSGSDTQYF
- | TRBJ1-3 | TRBV7-9 | - | TGTGCCAGTGAGGGCTCTGGAAACACCATATATTTT | CASEGSGNTIYF
- | TRBJ2-1 | TRBV7-9 | - | TGTGCCAGCAGCTTAGGGCAGGGTGCTGGGGAGCAGTTCTTC | CASSLGQGAGEQFF
- | TRBJ2-7 | TRBV2 | - | TGTGCCAGCAACGGATACGAGCAGTACTTC | CASNGYEQYF
once | TRBJ2-7 | TRBV7-9 | - | TGTGCCAGCAGCGTTCTGGGGATCGGGAACGAGCAGTACTTC | CASSVLGIGNEQYF
- | TRBJ2-3 | TRBV27 | - | TGTGCCAGCCGAAGGAACACAGATACGCAGTATTTT | CASRRNTDTQYF
- | TRBJ1-1 | TRBV28 | - | TGTGCCACCCGGTGGAACACGAGAGCTTTCTTT | CATRWNTRAFF
- | TRBJ2-5 | TRBV13 | TRBD1 | TGTGCCAGCAGCCCAGGGACAGGGGAAGAGACCCAGTACTTC | CASSPGTGEETQYF
once | TRBJ1-2 | TRBV28 | - | TGTGCCAGCAGTTTAGACCAGGGGAACCCCTCTGGCTACACCTTC | CASSLDQGNPSGYTF
- | TRBJ2-7 | TRBV4-1 | - | TGCGCCAGCAGCCAAGGGGGGGACTCCTACGAGCAGTACTTC | CASSQGGDSYEQYF
- | TRBJ1-1 | TRBV6-4 | - | TGTGCCAGCAGTGACGGCGTTGAAGCTTTCTTT | CASSDGVEAFF
- | TRBJ2-3 | TRBV19 | - | TGTGCCAGTAGTATAGTGACCGAAGATACGCAGTATTTT | CASSIVTEDTQYF
- | TRBJ2-5 | TRBV2 | - | TGTGCCAGCAGTGGGGGGTTCCAAGAGACCCAGTACTTC | CASSGGFQETQYF
- | TRBJ1-5 | TRBV28 | - | TGTGCCAGCAGTTTGATGGACCTTAGCAATCAGCCCCAGCATTTT | CASSLMDLSNQPQHF
once | TRBJ2-3 | TRBV27 | TRBD2 | TGTGCCAGCAGCCAGCGGGGGACGCAGTATTTT | CASSQRGTQYF
- | TRBJ2-3 | TRBV11-2 | - | TGTGCCAGCAGCTTAGAGGGTTATGGGGGCACAGATACGCAGTATTTT | CASSLEGYGGTDTQYF
- | TRBJ1-5 | TRBV2 | - | TGTGCCAGCAGTGGGCATTCAGGAAATAATCAGCCCCAGCATTTT | CASSGHSGNNQPQHF
- | TRBJ2-1 | TRBV6-1 | - | TGTGCCAGCAGTGGGGTTAGTTCAGTCAATGAGCAGTTCTTC | CASSGVSSVNEQFF
- | TRBJ1-1 | TRBV6-1 | - | TGTGCCAGCAGTGACCGGGGAAGACACACTGAAGCTTTCTTT | CASSDRGRHTEAFF